Sequencing of this T cell receptor beta chain was carried out in a study of blood T cell repertoires in COVID-19. Germline lookup yields CDR1 LGHDT and CDR2 YNNKEL (reference sequence). V shed 4 bases, J shed 3 bases, and the junction held 2 bases outside the gene matches. The CDR3 is 14 residues long. Original methodology: Amplified reference gene primers provided the basis for estimating nucleated cell counts. Clones were sequenced by immunoSEQ multiplex PCR, and TCRdb holds only the in-frame ones, with some missing. V, J and clone size reflect that table, while D and trimming were determined from the DNA. The table lists roughly 14,000 clones, about 92% of them singletons.

Sequencing was done on a sample of peripheral blood. The clonotype comes from a human donor in a cohort sampled during active COVID-19. The chain couples TRBV3-1 (or the pseudogene TRBV3-2) to TRBJ2-7; 11 bases match TRBD2. This CDR3 is CASSPGLADYEQYF. Here the CDR3 DNA reads TGTGCCAGCAGCCCGGGACTAGCGGACTACGAGCAGTACTTC.